The 31 T cell receptor beta chains below all came from one sample that was sequenced in a study of T-cell reconstitution after alpha-beta-depleted transplantation in children. Unique molecular identifiers featured in how the TCRbeta library was prepared. TCRdb reprocessed the PCR reads with MiXCR, giving one entry per CDR3 protein. The table has just over 950,000 distinct CDR3 sequences, around 30% seen once. The sample in question was PBMCs, mostly from graft donor cells, obtained 360 days after TCRalphabeta/CD19-depleted stem cell transplant. The receptors originated from a boy under three years old who had a stem cell transplant for SCID, so the T cells may come from the graft donor.

The chain has TRBV9 and TRBJ2-1, with TRBD2 as a possible D gene (6 bases). This CDR3 comprises 13 residues. V was cut by 6 bases and J by 8 bases, with 15 bases left in between. Germline CDR1 and CDR2: SGDLS and YYNGEE. The CDR3 bases are TGTGCCAGCAACACCCCGGAGGGCGATGAGCAGTTCTTC. Its protein is CASNTPEGDEQFF.

The chain links TRBV9 to TRBJ2-5; 13 bases are a match to TRBD2. CDR3 length: 16 amino acids. Germline CDR1 reads SGDLS; CDR2 reads YYNGEE. The trim removed 3 bases at V and 5 bases at J, leaving 7 bases unmatched. DNA for the CDR3: TGTGCCAGCAGCGAATCACTAGCGGGGGGGCCGGAGACCCAGTACTTC. Amino acid sequence: CASSESLAGGPETQYF.

This clonotype came up a few times. The rearrangement joins TRBV20-1 to TRBJ1-4, with D hard to call. V gave up 5 bases and J gave up 1 base, with 20 bases separating them. CDR3 length: 17 residues. Germline V CDR1 and CDR2: DFQATT, SNEGSKA (reference sequence). As DNA, the CDR3 is TGCAGTGCTCCAATTCCCCGGTGGCGAGGAACTAATGAAAAACTGTTTTTT. Translation gives CSAPIPRWRGTNEKLFF.

The genes are TRBV18 and TRBJ1-4, with D perhaps TRBD1 (5 bases). CDR1 is KGHSH, CDR2 LQKENI, per germline. The CDR3 spans 15 residues. V was cut by 2 bases and J by 8 bases, with 15 bases left in between. The CDR3 loop is CASSPFNLRQEKLFF. CDR3 nucleotide sequence: TGTGCCAGCTCACCATTCAATTTACGACAGGAAAAACTGTTTTTT.

The chain links TRBV2 to TRBJ2-3; maybe TRBD2 (5 bases). Trimming pared 4 bases from V and 4 bases from J, leaving 9 bases between. Germline lookup yields CDR1 SNHLY and CDR2 FYNNEI. CDR3 length equals 13 residues. The CDR3 sequence is CASSGRASDTQYF. CDR3 sequence (DNA): TGTGCCAGCAGTGGGCGGGCATCAGATACGCAGTATTTT.

The sample holds a few counts of this clonotype. This rearrangement joins TRBV20-1 to TRBJ2-5, with 7 bases lining up with TRBD1. Germline assignment: CDR1 DFQATT and CDR2 SNEGSKA (reference sequence). V trimming: 6 bases; J trimming: 2 bases; junction bases outside the gene matches: 3. The CDR3 sequence is 12 residues long. The CDR3 nucleotides read TGCAGTGCCGACAGGGAGCAAGAGACCCAGTACTTC. It specifies CSADREQETQYF.

A few counts support this clonotype. The V and J genes are TRBV12-3 or TRBV12-4 and TRBJ2-1; no reliable D call. The CDR3 covers 12 residues. V was pared by 7 bases and J by 12 bases, with 16 bases between. CDR3 in DNA: TGTGCCAGCACTAGGGCAGATTGGAGGCAGTTCTTC. It encodes CASTRADWRQFF.

The CDR3 spells CASSYIVQGRGKQPQHF. The CDR3 bases are TGTGCCAGCAGTTACATCGTGCAGGGCCGAGGAAAACAGCCCCAGCATTTT. The chain combines TRBV6-5 with TRBJ1-5, with D perhaps matching TRBD1 (5 bases). The germline V gene encodes CDR1 MNHEY and CDR2 SVGAGI. V gave up 2 bases and J gave up 7 bases, with 21 bases separating them. The CDR3 loop spans 17 amino acids.

The rearrangement uses TRBV11-2 and TRBJ2-7, with 8 bases matching TRBD1. The CDR3 covers 20 residues. Trimming took 5 bases from V and 0 from J; bases not matched to a gene: 21. Per the germline V gene, CDR1 is SGHAT and CDR2 is FQNNGV. The CDR3 region is CASSNRTGTLLRKDSYEQYF. CDR3 nucleotides: TGTGCCAGCAGCAACCGGACAGGGACTCTCCTAAGAAAGGACTCCTACGAGCAGTACTTC.

This clonotype occurred a few times. The chain is built from TRBV4-3 and TRBJ1-1, with no clear D. Trimming shortened V by 0 bases and J by 1 base, and 12 bases separated the two germline ends. This CDR3 comprises 16 residues. CDR1 and CDR2 from the germline V gene are LGHNA and YSLEER. The CDR3 here is CASSQDTLRGNTEAFF. The CDR3 DNA reads TGCGCCAGCAGCCAAGACACCCTACGGGGGAACACTGAAGCTTTCTTT.

This clonotype was picked up a small number of times. This chain uses TRBV12-3 or TRBV12-4 with TRBJ2-1; 9 bases fit TRBD2. The CDR3 is made up of 18 amino acids. Trimming at V came to 0 bases and at J to 4 bases, leaving 10 bases not matched to a gene. CDR3 sequence reads: CASSLARGGVRGYNEQFF. CDR3 in DNA: TGTGCCAGCAGTTTAGCGCGCGGGGGGGTCCGAGGGTACAATGAGCAGTTCTTC.

The V and J genes are TRBV27 and TRBJ2-1, with D perhaps matching TRBD1 or TRBD2 (5 bases each). The CDR3 covers 15 residues. Germline V CDR1 and CDR2: MNHEY, SMNVEV (reference sequence). V was clipped by 3 bases and J by 4 bases, with 13 bases between them. The CDR3 nucleotides read TGTGCCAGCAGTTTCCGGCCAGGGAGATACAATGAGCAGTTCTTC. It specifies CASSFRPGRYNEQFF.

The chain joins TRBV24-1 to TRBJ2-1, with a weak D call TRBD1 (5 bases). Germline CDR1 is KGHDR and CDR2 is SFDVKD. This CDR3 contains 15 residues. Trimming shortened V by 0 bases and J by 8 bases, and 13 bases separated the two germline ends. DNA for the CDR3: TGTGCCACCAGTGATTTGGGAAGTAGGGGCTATGAGCAGTTCTTC. Translating it yields CATSDLGSRGYEQFF.

CDR3 in DNA: TGCAGTGCGAAGTCTGGAGAACAGCCACAAGAGACCCAGTACTTC. Translated, it gives CSAKSGEQPQETQYF. This sequence joins TRBV20-1 and TRBJ2-5; no clear D gene. V lost 6 bases to trimming and J lost 2 bases, with 19 bases between them. Germline V gives CDR1 DFQATT, CDR2 SNEGSKA (reference sequence). The CDR3 sequence is 15 residues long.

The chain links TRBV2 to TRBJ1-5; D unclear. The V gene's germline CDR1 is SNHLY and CDR2 FYNNEI. This CDR3 has 14 residues. Trimming took off 4 bases at V and 11 bases at J, with 18 bases between the two ends. The CDR3 loop reads CASSGPGPGLAQHF. For the CDR3, the DNA is TGTGCCAGCAGTGGCCCTGGACCCGGATTGGCCCAGCATTTT.

This clonotype showed up just once. This chain connects TRBV15 to TRBJ2-5, with 11 bases fitting TRBD2. The V gene end was trimmed by 3 bases and the J gene end by 3 bases; junction bases not matched to a gene: 15. The CDR3 has 19 amino acids. Germline-derived CDR1 and CDR2 are LNHNV and YYDKDF (reference sequence). CDR3 region: CATSSLAGGTQAIKETQYF. CDR3 in DNA: TGTGCCACCAGCAGCCTAGCGGGGGGAACCCAAGCAATAAAAGAGACCCAGTACTTC. Combining the CDR3 with reference TRBV15 and TRBJ2-5 gives the whole variable domain DAMVIQNPRYQVTQFGKPVTLSCSQTLNHNVMYWYQQKSSQAPKLLFHYYDKDFNNEADTPDNFQSRRPNTSFCFLDIRSPGLGDTAMYLCATSSLAGGTQAIKETQYFGPGTRLLVL.

The gene calls are TRBV15 and TRBJ2-5, with 8 bases matching TRBD1. Unmatched junction bases numbered 15, after V lost 4 bases and J lost 2 bases. The CDR3 extends over 18 amino acids. In germline, CDR1 is LNHNV, CDR2 YYDKDF (reference sequence). The CDR3 is CATSTTRDRPLLQETQYF. For the CDR3, the DNA is TGTGCCACCAGCACTACCCGGGACAGGCCCCTCCTTCAAGAGACCCAGTACTTC.

V usage is TRBV5-5 and J usage is TRBJ1-1; TRBD1 might be the D (5 bases). V lost 0 bases to trimming and J lost 4 bases, with 7 bases between them. The length of the CDR3 is 13 residues. In germline, CDR1 is SGHKS, CDR2 YYEKEE (reference sequence). CDR3 DNA: TGTGCCAGCAGCTTGGAAGGGACCACTGAAGCTTTCTTT. It specifies CASSLEGTTEAFF.

V usage is TRBV6-1 and J usage is TRBJ2-5; a weak D match, TRBD2 (6 bases). The V end lost 7 bases, the J end lost 1 base, and 13 bases lay between the germline ends. CDR1 and CDR2 (germline): MNHNS, SASEGT. The CDR3 sequence is 14 residues long. The CDR3 sequence is CASTRSGGQETQYF. The DNA of the CDR3 is TGTGCCAGCACAAGGTCCGGGGGCCAAGAGACCCAGTACTTC.

This chain links TRBV11-1 with TRBJ2-1, with 9 bases matching TRBD2. Germline CDR1 reads SGHAT; CDR2 reads FQDESV (reference sequence). V gave up 4 bases and J gave up 0 bases; unmatched junction bases: 13. The CDR3 contains 19 residues. CDR3 bases: TGTGCCAGCAGCTCCCAGGGGAAGCGGGGGGCGAGCTCCTACAATGAGCAGTTCTTC. Translated, it gives CASSSQGKRGASSYNEQFF.

The CDR3 is CASSLLAEFQETQYF. The CDR3 DNA is TGTGCCAGCAGTTTACTAGCGGAGTTCCAAGAGACCCAGTACTTC. This chain links TRBV12-3 or TRBV12-4 with TRBJ2-5; 7 bases fit TRBD2. The junction had 4 bases not matched to a gene; V was cut back by 2 bases and J by 1 base. The CDR3 has 15 amino acids.

This clonotype came up many times. The CDR3 DNA sequence: TGCGCCAGCAGCTTGGAAACTAGCGGGGGGTACAATGAGCAGTTCTTC. Amino acids: CASSLETSGGYNEQFF. The genes are TRBV5-1 and TRBJ2-1; 12 bases are a match to TRBD2. V trimming: 0 bases; J trimming: 4 bases; junction bases outside the gene matches: 2. Germline loops: CDR1 SGHRS, CDR2 YFSETQ. The CDR3 has 16 amino acids.

V gene TRBV20-1 combines with J gene TRBJ1-4; D unresolved. The CDR3 has 16 residues. V was trimmed by 2 bases and J by 4 bases, leaving 17 bases between them. Germline loops: CDR1 DFQATT, CDR2 SNEGSKA (reference sequence). CDR3 residues: CSARKAVGQFNEKLFF. The CDR3 bases are TGCAGTGCTAGAAAAGCTGTCGGCCAGTTTAATGAAAAACTGTTTTTT.

The chain employs TRBV7-9 and TRBJ2-5; D is perhaps TRBD2 (5 bases). V gave up 3 bases and J gave up 3 bases, with 17 bases separating them. CDR1 is SEHNR and CDR2 is FQNEAQ in the germline V gene (reference sequence). CDR3 length: 16 residues. CDR3 DNA: TGTGCCAGCAGCTTCCTAGGAGCGGCCCCTAAAGAGACCCAGTACTTC. It yields the protein CASSFLGAAPKETQYF.

The chain is built from TRBV6-1 and TRBJ2-3; D is ambiguous. The CDR3 totals 16 residues. Germline CDR1 is MNHNS and CDR2 is SASEGT. Trimming left V 3 bases short and J 1 base short, with 14 bases between. The CDR3 region is CASSEAYSSGTDTQYF. CDR3 bases: TGTGCCAGCAGTGAGGCTTACAGTTCAGGCACAGATACGCAGTATTTT.

The chain carries TRBV12-3 or TRBV12-4 and TRBJ2-1, with 8 bases fitting TRBD1. This CDR3 region has 16 residues. V dropped 3 bases and J dropped 2; count of bases not matched to a gene: 6. CDR3 sequence (DNA): TGTGCCAGCAGTTTGTTGGACAGGGTCACCTACAATGAGCAGTTCTTC. It codes for CASSLLDRVTYNEQFF.

The sample holds a few counts of this clonotype. The chain uses TRBV20-1 and TRBJ2-3; TRBD2 matches 12 bases. The V gene end was trimmed by 4 bases and the J gene end by 4 bases; junction bases not matched to a gene: 6. Germline V gene data show CDR1 as DFQATT and CDR2 as SNEGSKA (reference sequence). The length of the CDR3 is 15 residues. CDR3 in amino acids: CSANLAGGWADTQYF. CDR3 DNA: TGCAGTGCTAATCTAGCGGGGGGGTGGGCAGATACGCAGTATTTT.

This clonotype was detected ten times or more. V gene TRBV7-8 combines with J gene TRBJ2-3, with 10 positions matching TRBD2. The germline gives CDR1 SGHVS, CDR2 FQNEAQ. The junction had 6 bases not matched to a gene; V was cut back by 5 bases and J by 1 base. The CDR3 is made up of 16 amino acids. DNA of the CDR3: TGTGCCAGCAGCCGAGCCCTAGCGGGGGGCACAGATACGCAGTATTTT. Translated, it gives CASSRALAGGTDTQYF.

This clonotype was observed many times. The rearrangement uses TRBV20-1 and TRBJ2-5, with 8 bases aligning to TRBD2. The CDR3 runs to 12 residues. The ends lost 6 bases at V and 3 bases at J; junction bases unmatched: 3. Per germline, CDR1 DFQATT and CDR2 SNEGSKA (reference sequence). In nucleotides, the CDR3 is TGCAGTGCCCGCGGGGGGAAAGAGACCCAGTACTTC. Amino acids: CSARGGKETQYF.

This chain joins TRBV12-3 or TRBV12-4 and TRBJ2-7; a weak D match, TRBD1 (5 bases). Deletions cut 1 base from V and 5 bases from J, with 9 bases between. This CDR3 is built from 13 residues. CDR3 DNA: TGTGCCAGCAGTTTAGAGCGACAGAACGAGCAGTACTTC. This sequence encodes CASSLERQNEQYF.

V usage is TRBV27 and J usage is TRBJ2-7; maybe TRBD2 (7 bases). This CDR3 has 18 amino acids. Germline assignment: CDR1 MNHEY and CDR2 SMNVEV (reference sequence). Between the trimmed V and J ends, which lost 1 base and 5 bases, there was a span of 24 bases. CDR3 in amino acids: CASSLYFPGQGGTNEQYF. DNA for the CDR3: TGTGCCAGCAGTTTATACTTCCCAGGCCAGGGAGGGACAAACGAGCAGTACTTC.